A selection of T cell receptor beta chains follows, all from one sample in a study of T cells after yellow fever vaccination. TCRdb re-called the 5' RACE reads with MiXCR, one entry per CDR3 protein. The sample includes around 500,000 distinct CDR3 sequences, 20% to 25% seen only once; the top ten take approximately 15%. Here the sequenced sample was PBMCs, taken around 3 weeks after the first yellow fever vaccination. All receptors derive from a man between 18 and 35 years old who received the YFV17D yellow fever vaccine. CDR3s include the opening cysteine and the closing phenylalanine or tryptophan. Fields, in order: J gene, V gene, clone size, D gene, CDR3 DNA, CDR3 protein. The D gene is left open where the match is weak. Rows give clone size only sometimes, using once, few, many, or a class for an expanded clone.

TRBJ2-1 TRBV10-1 few - TGCGCCAGCAGTGAGTCCAGGGGGAGGTACAATGAGCAGTTCTTC CASSESRGRYNEQFF
TRBJ2-1 TRBV10-3 few TRBD1 TGTGCCATGATACAGGGGGCCGGCTACAATGAGCAGTTCTTC CAMIQGAGYNEQFF
TRBJ2-2 TRBV11-2 few - TGTGCCAGCAGCTTAGATCTTGGGGTCGGGGAGCTGTTTTTT CASSLDLGVGELFF
TRBJ2-2 TRBV9 - - TGTGCCAGCAGCCAGGGGTACACCGGGGAGCTGTTTTTT CASSQGYTGELFF
TRBJ2-7 TRBV7-6 few - TGTGCCAGCAGCTTAGACGAGGGAGCAACCTACGAGCAGTACTTC CASSLDEGATYEQYF
TRBJ2-3 TRBV5-1 - TRBD1 TGCGCCAGCAGCCTCGGGGACAGGGTTGGGGATACGCAGTATTTT CASSLGDRVGDTQYF
TRBJ2-1 TRBV21-1 few - TGTGCCAGCAGCTGGGGGGGGGCGGTGAATGAGCAGTTCTTC CASSWGGAVNEQFF
TRBJ2-2 TRBV4-2 - TRBD1 TGTGCCAGCAGCCAAGATTACCCGGGACAGGGGTACACCGGGGAGCTGTTTTTT CASSQDYPGQGYTGELFF
TRBJ1-1 TRBV5-1 - - TGCGCCAGCAGCCAGTGGGGGGGGTCCCGAACGAACACTGAAGCTTTCTTT CASSQWGGSRTNTEAFF
TRBJ2-1 TRBV7-7 few TRBD2 TGTGCTAGCTCGATGGGACTAGCGGGGGACAATGAGCAGTTCTTC CASSMGLAGDNEQFF
TRBJ1-6 TRBV15 few - TGTGCCACCAGCAGAGAGGGGAGGATTAATTCACCCCTCCACTTT CATSREGRINSPLHF
TRBJ1-2 TRBV29-1 once - TGCAGCGTTGAGGACGGCTATGGCTACACCTTC CSVEDGYGYTF
TRBJ2-3 TRBV29-1 few - TGCAGCGTTGATTTGAAGGAGAACACAGATACGCAGTATTTT CSVDLKENTDTQYF
TRBJ2-1 TRBV7-2 many - TGTGCCAGCAGCTTAAGGGTTGGATCGGGACGATACAATGAGCAGTTCTTC CASSLRVGSGRYNEQFF
TRBJ1-2 TRBV7-2 few - TGTGCCAGCAGCTTATTTTCCGGGAACTATGGCTACACCTTC CASSLFSGNYGYTF
TRBJ2-5 TRBV24-1 many - TGTGCCACCAGTGATTCAGTAATCCAAGAGACCCAGTACTTC CATSDSVIQETQYF
TRBJ2-3 TRBV20-1 few TRBD2 TGCAGTGCTCTAGCGGGGGGGCCAGATACGCAGTATTTT CSALAGGPDTQYF
TRBJ1-5 TRBV2 few TRBD1 TGTGCCAGCAGTGCTTCAGACAGGGGCCAGCCCCAGCATTTT CASSASDRGQPQHF
TRBJ2-3 TRBV12-3/TRBV12-4 few - TGTGCCAGCACCGGGACACCGACCACAGATACGCAGTATTTT CASTGTPTTDTQYF
TRBJ1-5 TRBV12-3/TRBV12-4 few TRBD1 TGTGCCAGCAGCCCCGGGACAGGGTACCAGCCCCAGCATTTT CASSPGTGYQPQHF
TRBJ2-2 TRBV9 many - TGTGCCAGCAGCTCCACGGGTTCCGGGGAGCTGTTTTTT CASSSTGSGELFF
TRBJ2-3 TRBV7-9 - TRBD2 TGTGCACCGCGTGCTAGCGGGGCCAGCACAGATACGCAGTATTTT CAPRASGASTDTQYF
TRBJ1-1 TRBV7-3 - TRBD1 TGTGCCAGCAGCTCTGCCAGTGCAGGGGGCACGAACACTGAAGCTTTCTTT CASSSASAGGTNTEAFF
TRBJ1-3 TRBV12-3/TRBV12-4 many TRBD1 TGTGCCAGCAGCCGACAGGGTAGCGCGGGAAACACCATATATTTT CASSRQGSAGNTIYF
TRBJ2-1 TRBV29-1 few - TGCAGCGTTGCCAGGGTGGGGGGTCCAGTAGGCTACAATGAGCAGTTCTTC CSVARVGGPVGYNEQFF
TRBJ2-3 TRBV7-7 few - TGTGCCAGCAGCCCTATTCCTATGGGTACGCAGTATTTT CASSPIPMGTQYF
TRBJ2-5 TRBV5-4 few TRBD2 TGTGCCAGCAGCAGCACTAGCGGGGGACGGGAGACCCAGTACTTC CASSSTSGGRETQYF
TRBJ1-6 TRBV5-6 many - TGTGCCAGCAGCTCTCGTGGGGCCGTATCTCCCTCTAATTCACCCCTCCACTTT CASSSRGAVSPSNSPLHF
TRBJ2-1 TRBV6-2/TRBV6-3 - - TGTGCCAGCAGTATTCGACAGTCCTTCAATGAGCAGTTCTTC CASSIRQSFNEQFF
TRBJ2-7 TRBV5-5 - - TGTGCCAGCAGCTTGGGCCCCAGGTCCTACGAGCAGTACTTC CASSLGPRSYEQYF
TRBJ1-6 TRBV5-1 few TRBD1 TGCGCCAGCAGCTTGGATCCGGGACAGGGAAATTCACCCCTCCACTTT CASSLDPGQGNSPLHF
TRBJ1-6 TRBV4-1 - - TGCGCCAGCAGCCAAGACAGGATCGGATGGAACTCACCCCTCCACTTT CASSQDRIGWNSPLHF
TRBJ2-7 TRBV15 - TRBD1 TGTGCCACCAGCACAGGACAGGCCTACGAGCAGTACTTC CATSTGQAYEQYF
TRBJ2-3 TRBV6-1 - TRBD2 TGTGCCAGCAGTACCTCAGCGGGGGGGCCCGGAGATACGCAGTATTTT CASSTSAGGPGDTQYF
TRBJ2-5 TRBV6-2/TRBV6-3 - - TGTGCCAGCACATTCACCGGGACCGCGAGGGCGCCCCAGTACTTC CASTFTGTARAPQYF
TRBJ2-7 TRBV27 few - TGTGCCAGCAGTTTTTCAATGGAGTCGTTAGGGGACGAGCAGTACTTC CASSFSMESLGDEQYF
TRBJ1-1 TRBV12-3/TRBV12-4 few TRBD1 TGTGCCAGCAGTCAAACAGGGGTTAAAGCTTTCTTT CASSQTGVKAFF
TRBJ2-5 TRBV28 few - TGTGCCAGCAGTTTATTTGGGACCCAGTACTTC CASSLFGTQYF
TRBJ2-5 TRBV20-1 - - TGCAGTGCTAGAGATTTGACAAAGGCCCAGTACTTC CSARDLTKAQYF
TRBJ1-1 TRBV28 few TRBD1 TGTGCCAGCAGTTCGGACAGGGGGCTTAGAACTGAAGCTTTCTTT CASSSDRGLRTEAFF
TRBJ1-6 TRBV6-1 - TRBD1 TGTGCCAGCAGCAGACAGGGAAGCGATTCACCCCTCCACTTT CASSRQGSDSPLHF
TRBJ2-5 TRBV7-9 - - TGTGCCAGCAGCGTTCCGACTTCGGGGATTGAGGAGACCCAGTACTTC CASSVPTSGIEETQYF
TRBJ2-7 TRBV19 few TRBD1 TGTGCCAGTAGTATGGGACAGGGTGTCTACGAGCAGTACTTC CASSMGQGVYEQYF
TRBJ2-3 TRBV9 - - TGTGCCAGCAGCCGTGACGGCAGTACCACAGATACGCAGTATTTT CASSRDGSTTDTQYF
TRBJ1-5 TRBV19 - - TGTGCCAGTAGTATAGATCGTCCGGCAGCTTATCAGCCCCAGCATTTT CASSIDRPAAYQPQHF
TRBJ1-4 TRBV18 few - TGTGCCAGCTCACCAGGGAACGGCGAAAAACTGTTTTTT CASSPGNGEKLFF
TRBJ2-2 TRBV11-2 - TRBD2 TGTGCCAGCAGCTTAGGTCCCTTACTAGCGGGGAACACCGGGGAGCTGTTTTTT CASSLGPLLAGNTGELFF
TRBJ2-5 TRBV6-2/TRBV6-3 few - TGTGCCAGCAGTTATAGACGGACTCCAGAGACCCAGTACTTC CASSYRRTPETQYF
TRBJ2-5 TRBV19 - - TGTGCCAGTAGTATAGTCGGCGGAGGCCAAGAGACCCAGTACTTC CASSIVGGGQETQYF
TRBJ2-1 TRBV12-3/TRBV12-4 - - TGTGCCAGCAGTTCAACTGACAGGGAGGCTAATGAGCAGTTCTTC CASSSTDREANEQFF
TRBJ1-2 TRBV7-2 - - TGTGCCAGCAGCTTAGAGGCGGGTGTTTACTATGGCTACACCTTC CASSLEAGVYYGYTF
TRBJ2-2 TRBV5-1 few - TGCGCCAGCAGCTGGCAGACTTTCACCGGGGAGCTGTTTTTT CASSWQTFTGELFF
TRBJ1-4 TRBV7-9 - TRBD1 TGTGCCAGCAGCCCCTCAGGGGGCTCGAATGAAAAACTGTTTTTT CASSPSGGSNEKLFF
TRBJ2-5 TRBV20-1 few - TGCAGTGCTAGTGGGGAGCAAGAGACCCAGTACTTC CSASGEQETQYF